Given below is one T cell receptor beta chain in context. The data originate from a study of metastatic and nonmetastatic thyroid tumors. No patient had received any treatment before thyroid surgery. From the PCR reads, TCRdb re-called clones with MiXCR. The repertoire holds fewer than 20,000 clones, with approximately 30% as singletons. Material: tumor tissue. The clonotype was recovered from a female donor with papillary thyroid cancer or a benign thyroid nodule (not recorded which). Some clones in this sample may be carry-over from other donors' samples.

CDR3 loop: CASSRNRGEQFF. Written as DNA, the CDR3 is TGTGCCAGCAGCCGGAATCGGGGTGAGCAGTTCTTC. The chain employs TRBV7-6 and TRBJ2-1; possible D gene TRBD2, 5 bases. Germline-derived CDR1 and CDR2 are SGHVS and FNYEAQ. There are 12 residues in the CDR3. Trimming cost V 5 bases and J 9 bases, with 11 bases left between them.